This TCR beta chain was profiled in a study of neurological immune-mediated disorders. CDR1 SGHTA and CDR2 FQGNSA come from the germline V gene. This CDR3 is built from 11 residues. With 1 base removed from V and 10 bases from J, the gap between germline ends came to 6 bases. Noted time point: longitudinal time-point 1 (baseline). For the unsorted libraries, 2 million PBMCs stored at -80 C served as input. TCRdb re-analysed the 5' RACE reads in MiXCR, keeping a single row per CDR3 protein. The table includes 55,000 to 80,000 distinct CDR3 sequences, around 15% detected once. The chain employs TRBV7-2 and TRBJ2-3; D gene unclear. Source material: PBMCs. The origin of this receptor is a female donor with HTLV-1-associated myelopathy (HAM/TSP). The chain's CDR3 is CASSLEVAQYF. The CDR3 DNA is TGTGCCAGCAGCTTAGAGGTAGCGCAGTATTTT.